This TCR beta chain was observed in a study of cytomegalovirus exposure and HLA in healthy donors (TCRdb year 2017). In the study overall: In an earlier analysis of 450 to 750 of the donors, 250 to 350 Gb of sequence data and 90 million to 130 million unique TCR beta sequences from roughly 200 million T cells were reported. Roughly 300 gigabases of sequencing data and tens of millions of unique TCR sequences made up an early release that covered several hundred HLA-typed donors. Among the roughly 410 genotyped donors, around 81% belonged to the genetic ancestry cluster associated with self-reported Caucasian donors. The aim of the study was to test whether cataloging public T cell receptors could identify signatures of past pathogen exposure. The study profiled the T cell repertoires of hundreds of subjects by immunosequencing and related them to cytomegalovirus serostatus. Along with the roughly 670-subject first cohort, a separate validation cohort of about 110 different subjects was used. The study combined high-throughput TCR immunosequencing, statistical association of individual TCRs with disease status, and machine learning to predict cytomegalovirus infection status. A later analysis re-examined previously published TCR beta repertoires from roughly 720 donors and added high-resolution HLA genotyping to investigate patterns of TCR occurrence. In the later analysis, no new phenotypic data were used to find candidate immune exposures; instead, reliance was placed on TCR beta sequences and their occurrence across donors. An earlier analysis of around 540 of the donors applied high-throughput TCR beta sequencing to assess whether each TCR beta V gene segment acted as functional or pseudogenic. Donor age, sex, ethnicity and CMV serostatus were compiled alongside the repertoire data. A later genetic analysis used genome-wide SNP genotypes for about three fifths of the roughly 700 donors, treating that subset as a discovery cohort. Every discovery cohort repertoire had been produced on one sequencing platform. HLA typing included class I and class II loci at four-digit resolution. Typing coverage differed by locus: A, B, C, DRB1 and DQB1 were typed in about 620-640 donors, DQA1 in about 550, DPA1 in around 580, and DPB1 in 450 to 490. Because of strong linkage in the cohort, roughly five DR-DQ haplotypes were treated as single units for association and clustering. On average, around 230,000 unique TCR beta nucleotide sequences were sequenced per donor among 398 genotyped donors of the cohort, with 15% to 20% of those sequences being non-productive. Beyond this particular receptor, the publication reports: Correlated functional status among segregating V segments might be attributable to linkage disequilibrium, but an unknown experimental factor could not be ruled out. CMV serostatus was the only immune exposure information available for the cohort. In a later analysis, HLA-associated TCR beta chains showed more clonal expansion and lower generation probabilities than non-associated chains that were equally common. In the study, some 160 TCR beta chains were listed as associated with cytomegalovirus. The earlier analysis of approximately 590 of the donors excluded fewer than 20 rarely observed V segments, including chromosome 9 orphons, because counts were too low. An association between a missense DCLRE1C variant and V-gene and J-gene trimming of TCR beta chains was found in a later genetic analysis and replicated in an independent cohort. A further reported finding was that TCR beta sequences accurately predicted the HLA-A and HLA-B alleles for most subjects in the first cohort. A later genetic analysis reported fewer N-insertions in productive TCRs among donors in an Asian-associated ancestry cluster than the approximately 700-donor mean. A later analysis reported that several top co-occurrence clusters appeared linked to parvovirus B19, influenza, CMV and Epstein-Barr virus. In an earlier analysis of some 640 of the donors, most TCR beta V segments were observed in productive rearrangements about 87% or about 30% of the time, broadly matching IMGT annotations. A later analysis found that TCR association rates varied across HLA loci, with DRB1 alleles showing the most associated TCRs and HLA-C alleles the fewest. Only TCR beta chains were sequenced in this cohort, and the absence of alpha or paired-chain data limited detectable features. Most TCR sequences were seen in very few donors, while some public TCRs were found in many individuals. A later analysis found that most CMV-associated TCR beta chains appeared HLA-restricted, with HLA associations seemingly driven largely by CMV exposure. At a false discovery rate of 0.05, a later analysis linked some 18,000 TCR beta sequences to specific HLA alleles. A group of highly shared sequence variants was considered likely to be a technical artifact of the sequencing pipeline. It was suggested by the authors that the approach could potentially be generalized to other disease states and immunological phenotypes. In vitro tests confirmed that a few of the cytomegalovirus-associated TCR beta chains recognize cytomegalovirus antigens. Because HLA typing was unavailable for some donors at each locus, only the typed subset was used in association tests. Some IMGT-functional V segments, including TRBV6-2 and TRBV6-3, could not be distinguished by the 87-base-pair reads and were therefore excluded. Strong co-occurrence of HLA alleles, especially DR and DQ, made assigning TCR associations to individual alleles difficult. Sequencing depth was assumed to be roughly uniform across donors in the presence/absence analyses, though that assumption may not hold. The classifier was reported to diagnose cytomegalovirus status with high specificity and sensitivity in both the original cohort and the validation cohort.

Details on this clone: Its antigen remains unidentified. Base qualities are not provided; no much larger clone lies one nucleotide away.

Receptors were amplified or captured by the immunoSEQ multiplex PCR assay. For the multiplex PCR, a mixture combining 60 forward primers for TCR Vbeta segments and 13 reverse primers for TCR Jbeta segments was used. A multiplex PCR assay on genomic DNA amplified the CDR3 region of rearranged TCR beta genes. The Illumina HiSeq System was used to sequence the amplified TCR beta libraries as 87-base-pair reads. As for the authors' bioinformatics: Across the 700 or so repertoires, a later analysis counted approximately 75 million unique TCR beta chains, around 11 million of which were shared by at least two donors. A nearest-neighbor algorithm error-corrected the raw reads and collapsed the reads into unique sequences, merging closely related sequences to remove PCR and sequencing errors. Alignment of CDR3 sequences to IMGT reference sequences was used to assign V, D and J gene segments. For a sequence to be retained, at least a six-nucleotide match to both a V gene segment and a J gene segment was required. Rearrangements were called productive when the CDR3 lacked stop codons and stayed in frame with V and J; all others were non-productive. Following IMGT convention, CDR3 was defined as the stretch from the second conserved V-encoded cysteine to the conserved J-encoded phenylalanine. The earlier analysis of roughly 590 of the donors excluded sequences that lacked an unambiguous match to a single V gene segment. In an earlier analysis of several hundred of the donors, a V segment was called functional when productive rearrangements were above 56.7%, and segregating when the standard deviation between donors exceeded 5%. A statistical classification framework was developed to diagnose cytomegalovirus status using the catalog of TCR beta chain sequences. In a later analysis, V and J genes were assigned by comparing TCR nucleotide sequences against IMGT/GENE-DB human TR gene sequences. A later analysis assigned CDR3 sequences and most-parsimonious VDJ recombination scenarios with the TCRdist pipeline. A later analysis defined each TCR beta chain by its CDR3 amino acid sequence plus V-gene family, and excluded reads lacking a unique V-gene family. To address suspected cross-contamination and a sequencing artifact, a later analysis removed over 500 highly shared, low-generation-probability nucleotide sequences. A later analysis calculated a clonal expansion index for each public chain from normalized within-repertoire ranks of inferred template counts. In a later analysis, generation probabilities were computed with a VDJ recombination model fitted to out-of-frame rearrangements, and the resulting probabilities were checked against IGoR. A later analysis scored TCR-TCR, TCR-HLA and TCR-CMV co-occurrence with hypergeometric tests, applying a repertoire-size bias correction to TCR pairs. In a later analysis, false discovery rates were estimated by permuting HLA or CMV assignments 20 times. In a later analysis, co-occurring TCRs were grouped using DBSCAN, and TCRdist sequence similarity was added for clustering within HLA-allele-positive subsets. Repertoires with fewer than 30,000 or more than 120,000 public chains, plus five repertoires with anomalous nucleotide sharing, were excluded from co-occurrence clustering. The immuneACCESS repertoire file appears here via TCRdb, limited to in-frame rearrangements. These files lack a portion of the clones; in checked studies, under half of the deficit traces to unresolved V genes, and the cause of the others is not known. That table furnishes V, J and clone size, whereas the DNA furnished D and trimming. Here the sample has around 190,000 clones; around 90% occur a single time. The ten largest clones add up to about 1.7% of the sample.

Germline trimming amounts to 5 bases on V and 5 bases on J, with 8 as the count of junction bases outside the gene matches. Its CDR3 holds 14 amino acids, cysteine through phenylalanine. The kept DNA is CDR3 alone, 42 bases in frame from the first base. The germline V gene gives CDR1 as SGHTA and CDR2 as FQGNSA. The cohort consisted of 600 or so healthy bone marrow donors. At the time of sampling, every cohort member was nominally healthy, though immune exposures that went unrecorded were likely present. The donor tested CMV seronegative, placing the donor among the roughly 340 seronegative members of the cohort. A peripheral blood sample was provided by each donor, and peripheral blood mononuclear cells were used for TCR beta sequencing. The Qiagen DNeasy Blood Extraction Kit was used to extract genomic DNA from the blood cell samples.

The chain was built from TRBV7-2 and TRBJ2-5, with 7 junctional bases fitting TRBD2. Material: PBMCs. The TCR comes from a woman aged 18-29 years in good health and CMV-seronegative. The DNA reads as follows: TGTGCCAGCAGCGCAGCGGGGCCTTTGGAGACCCAGTACTTC. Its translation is CASSAAGPLETQYF.